This TCR beta chain came from a study of blood T cells in healthy people across ages. It was with a sample-barcoded 5' primer and a J-beta primer mix that a second PCR of about 7 to 12 cycles was run. MiXCR, run by TCRdb on the 5' RACE reads, gives a single entry per CDR3 protein. The sample lists about 540,000 distinct CDR3 sequences, about 25% occurring once. This clonotype was found a few times. The antigen remains unidentified. General observations from the study: Aged donors had fewer naive CD4+ cells and lower diversity than long-lived donors. Naive T cell percentage showed a strong correlation with TCR beta diversity.

The ends were cut back, 7 bases at V and 5 bases at J, with 17 bases in the middle. CDR1 is LGHNT, CDR2 FRNRAP, per germline. CDR3 size: 14 residues. This sample also appeared in a second study, on T cells of mothers and their children. This second report adds: Not a single persistent microchimeric T cell clone was detected.

Material for sequencing was blood. The rearrangement joins TRBV12-5 to TRBJ2-5, with D possibly matching TRBD1 (7 bases). The receptor was derived from a boy aged 5-17 years in good health. CDR3 in DNA: TGTGCTAGTGCCGGGGGACAGTGGGGCGAGACCCAGTACTTC. Translating it yields CASAGGQWGETQYF.